Presented here are 20 T cell receptor beta chains from one specimen sequenced in a study of shared clonotypes between healthy human individuals. Assay: immunoSEQ multiplex PCR; the TCRdb copy retains only in-frame clones and omits some. The data show 600,000 to 750,000 clones, approximately 75% seen once. The specimen was memory CD4+ T cells sorted from blood. The sample's subset: CD45RA-negative fraction. The receptors come from a woman in her twenties or thirties in good health.

Only a few counts were recorded for this clone. The chain joins TRBV7-2 to TRBJ1-4; TRBD1 aligns across 7 bases. The CDR3 has 16 amino acids. The ends lost 5 bases at V and 0 bases at J; junction bases unmatched: 6. Per germline, CDR1 SGHTA and CDR2 FQGNSA. The CDR3 sequence is CASSRLGTATNEKLFF. The DNA of the CDR3 is TGTGCCAGCAGCCGGCTCGGGACAGCAACTAATGAAAAACTGTTTTTT. The variable domain in full, completed from reference TRBV7-2 and TRBJ1-4, reads GAGVSQSPSNKVTEKGKDVELRCDPISGHTALYWYRQSLGQGLEFLIYFQGNSAPDKSGLPSDRFSAERTGGSVSTLTIQRTQQEDSAVYLCASSRLGTATNEKLFFGSGTQLSVL.

The chain joins TRBV29-1 to TRBJ2-3; TRBD2 matches 8 bases. Germline V CDR1 and CDR2: SQVTM, ANQGSEA. Germline trimming cut 6 bases from V and 2 bases from J; bases unmatched to any gene: 7. This CDR3 spans 14 amino acids. The DNA of the CDR3 is TGCAGCGTCGGCCCAGCGGGAGTCACAGATACGCAGTATTTT. It yields the protein CSVGPAGVTDTQYF.

The V gene is TRBV30, the J gene TRBJ2-3; D gene uncertain. The CDR3 totals 15 residues. Per germline, CDR1 GTSNPN and CDR2 SVGIG (reference sequence). V was pared by 0 bases and J by 0 bases, with 10 bases between. For the CDR3, the DNA is TGTGCCTGGAGTGTAGGGCTGGAAAGCACAGATACGCAGTATTTT. It yields the protein CAWSVGLESTDTQYF.

DNA for the CDR3: TGTGCCAGCGGGCGGACAGGGGGCGCCTACGAGCAGTACTTC. Its protein product is CASGRTGGAYEQYF. The rearrangement uses TRBV6-6 and TRBJ2-7; TRBD1 matches 11 bases. The length of the CDR3 is 14 residues. Germline loops: CDR1 MNHNY, CDR2 SVGAGI (reference sequence). V shed 8 bases and J 2 bases; nucleotides not matched to a gene: 5.

The chain joins TRBV4-2 to TRBJ1-4; D uncertain. The CDR3 spans 14 residues. Per germline, CDR1 LGHNA and CDR2 YNFKEQ. Trimming stripped 0 bases from V and 4 bases from J, with 6 bases between. The CDR3 loop is CASSQEGFNEKLFF. The CDR3 DNA is TGTGCCAGCAGCCAAGAGGGGTTTAATGAAAAACTGTTTTTT.

In regard to this clone: A much larger clone differs from this one at a single base, so this may be a read error. The sample has other DNA sequences that encode this CDR3 too. V gene TRBV11-2 combines with J gene TRBJ2-1, with 12 bases aligning to TRBD2. The CDR3 contains 16 residues. V was pared by 4 bases and J by 0 bases, with 1 base of the junction left unmatched. From germline, CDR1 is SGHAT and CDR2 FQNNGV. The CDR3 loop reads CASSSTSGSSYNEQFF. The CDR3, as DNA: TGTGCCAGCAGCTCGACTAGCGGGAGCTCCTACAATGAGCAGTTCTTC.

Remarks on this clone: Distinct nucleotide sequences in the sample also encode this CDR3. The rearrangement links TRBV19 to TRBJ1-5; TRBD1 matches 9 bases. V lost 8 bases to trimming and J lost 4 bases; unmatched junction nucleotides: 6. Germline V gives CDR1 LNHDA, CDR2 SQIVND (reference sequence). This CDR3 comprises 14 residues. The CDR3 loop reads CASRTGGGNQPQHF. CDR3 DNA: TGTGCCAGTCGTACAGGGGGCGGGAATCAGCCCCAGCATTTT. The full variable domain, its missing parts supplied by reference TRBV19 and TRBJ1-5, is DGGITQSPKYLFRKEGQNVTLSCEQNLNHDAMYWYRQDPGQGLRLIYYSQIVNDFQKGDIAEGYSVSREKKESFPLTVTSAQKNPTAFYLCASRTGGGNQPQHFGDGTRLSIL.

The chain joins TRBV27 to TRBJ1-2; D gene ambiguous. The CDR3 totals 13 residues. CDR1 and CDR2 from the germline V gene are MNHEY and SMNVEV (reference sequence). V was shortened by 5 bases and J by 8 bases, with 15 bases between the two germline ends. The CDR3 region is CASSPRHPRGYTF. In nucleotides, the CDR3 is TGTGCCAGCAGTCCCCGGCACCCTCGCGGCTACACCTTC.

This clone was detected only once. The chain carries TRBV2 and TRBJ2-2; D remains unclear. V was shortened by 2 bases and J by 0 bases, with 4 bases between the two germline ends. This CDR3 region has 14 residues. The germline CDR1 and CDR2 sequences are SNHLY and FYNNEI. CDR3 nucleotide sequence: TGTGCCAGCAGTGAAATCCCGAACACCGGGGAGCTGTTTTTT. This encodes CASSEIPNTGELFF. Variable domain in full (rest from reference TRBV2 and TRBJ2-2): EPEVTQTPSHQVTQMGQEVILRCVPISNHLYFYWYRQILGQKVEFLVSFYNNEISEKSEIFDDQFSVERPDGSNFTLKIRSTKLEDSAMYFCASSEIPNTGELFFGEGSRLTVL.

The chain links TRBV5-1 to TRBJ2-1; 7 bases fit TRBD2. Germline V gives CDR1 SGHRS, CDR2 YFSETQ. V shed 1 base and J 6 bases; nucleotides not matched to a gene: 4. The CDR3 consists of 14 residues. The CDR3 spells CASSLLAEPNEQFF. The CDR3 DNA reads as TGCGCCAGCAGCTTGCTAGCGGAGCCCAATGAGCAGTTCTTC. The whole variable domain, remainder taken from reference TRBV5-1 and TRBJ2-1, is KAGVTQTPRYLIKTRGQQVTLSCSPISGHRSVSWYQQTPGQGLQFLFEYFSETQRNKGNFPGRFSGRQFSNSRSEMNVSTLELGDSALYLCASSLLAEPNEQFFGPGTRLTVL.

The chain recombines TRBV4-1 with TRBJ1-2; 8 bases align to TRBD1. Germline-derived CDR1 and CDR2 are MGHRA and YSYEKL. CDR3 length equals 14 residues. Trimming cost V 4 bases and J 6 bases; bases outside gene matches: 7. CDR3 nucleotide sequence: TGCGCCAGCAGCCCCCAGGGGGCCAGGGATGGCTACACCTTC. It is translated as CASSPQGARDGYTF.

The J gene is TRBJ2-7, the V gene TRBV11-3; TRBD2 agrees at 7 bases. Trimming at V came to 5 bases and at J to 5 bases, leaving 6 bases not matched to a gene. The CDR3 sequence is 13 residues long. From germline, CDR1 is SGHNT and CDR2 YENEEA. The DNA for the CDR3 is TGTGCCAGCAGCCGGGAGGCTAGCGACGAGCAGTACTTC. Residues: CASSREASDEQYF.

This chain links TRBV5-6 with TRBJ1-1; D remains ambiguous. Germline-derived CDR1 and CDR2 are SGHDT and YYEEEE. The V gene lost 3 bases and the J gene lost 0 bases, with 6 bases spanning the gap. This CDR3 is 13 amino acids long. For the CDR3, the DNA is TGTGCCAGCAGCTCCACAGTGAACACTGAAGCTTTCTTT. Translating it yields CASSSTVNTEAFF.

V usage is TRBV9 and J usage is TRBJ2-1, with TRBD2 matching 7 bases. Trimming at V came to 4 bases and at J to 2 bases, leaving 15 bases not matched to a gene. Per the germline V gene, CDR1 is SGDLS and CDR2 is YYNGEE. CDR3 length: 18 residues. CDR3 region: CASSPPKTSRRTYNEQFF. The CDR3, as DNA: TGTGCCAGCAGCCCCCCGAAGACTAGCCGAAGAACCTACAATGAGCAGTTCTTC.

The V call is TRBV5-4, the J call TRBJ2-3; 14 nucleotides agree with TRBD2. This CDR3 contains 16 residues. Germline CDR1 and CDR2: SGHNT and YYREEE (reference sequence). V trimming: 4 bases; J trimming: 6 bases; junction bases outside the gene matches: 7. In DNA form, the CDR3 reads TGTGCCAGCAGCCTGGGACTAGCGGGAGCAAGCGATACGCAGTATTTT. This gives the protein CASSLGLAGASDTQYF.

The rearrangement joins TRBV9 to TRBJ2-7; D is tentatively TRBD1 or TRBD2 (5 bases each). Trimming took off 0 bases at V and 3 bases at J, with 19 bases between the two ends. Germline CDR1 SGDLS, CDR2 YYNGEE. The CDR3 totals 17 residues. The CDR3 here is CASSVGGTGPLVYEQYF. Here the CDR3 DNA reads TGTGCCAGCAGCGTAGGGGGGACCGGGCCCCTGGTCTACGAGCAGTACTTC.

The chain recombines TRBV10-2 with TRBJ2-3, with D possibly being TRBD2 (7 bases). The V end lost 6 bases, the J end lost 3 bases, and 10 bases lay between the germline ends. Germline values: CDR1 WSHSY, CDR2 SAAADI. CDR3 length: 13 amino acids. CDR3 nucleotides: TGCGCCAGCAGGAGCGGGACAACAGATACGCAGTATTTT. As protein: CASRSGTTDTQYF.

This chain's CDR3 is CSVEDGPGLAGGSYNEQFF. The CDR3 nucleotides read TGCAGCGTTGAAGATGGGCCGGGACTAGCGGGAGGAAGCTACAATGAGCAGTTCTTC. The gene calls are TRBV29-1 and TRBJ2-1; 15 bases align to TRBD2. The CDR3 is 19 residues long. CDR1 and CDR2 (germline): SQVTM, ANQGSEA. The V and J ends lost 0 bases and 3 bases, in that order; junction bases with no gene match: 9.

The chain joins TRBV12-1 to TRBJ2-7; TRBD2 is the table's D call and was not checked against the DNA. TRBV12-1 is labeled a pseudogene. This CDR3 spans 14 amino acids. The CDR3 coding sequence is TGTGCCAGCAGCTGGGCGGGCAGCTCCTACGAGCAGTACTTC. Amino acids: CASSWAGSSYEQYF.

This clone was picked up one time. CDR3 region: CASSSGQGSGETQYF. The CDR3 coding sequence is TGTGCCAGCTCCTCGGGACAGGGGAGTGGGGAGACCCAGTACTTC. This rearrangement joins TRBV18 to TRBJ2-5; the match to TRBD1 covers 10 bases. CDR3 size: 15 residues. The germline V gene has CDR1 KGHSH and CDR2 LQKENI. V lost 6 bases, J lost 5 bases, and 9 bases stayed unmatched. The variable domain in full, completed from reference TRBV18 and TRBJ2-5, reads NAGVMQNPRHLVRRRGQEARLRCSPMKGHSHVYWYRQLPEEGLKFMVYLQKENIIDESGMPKERFSAEFPKEGPSILRIQQVVRGDSAAYFCASSSGQGSGETQYFGPGTRLLVL.